This TCR beta chain originates from a study of blood T cell repertoires in COVID-19. About the study: Both acute and convalescent COVID-19 samples were obtained from the United States, Italy and Spain. Sources were T cells, B-cell-depleted T cells, or PBMCs; the material itself was cDNA or gDNA.

The CDR3 is made up of 16 amino acids. Germline V CDR1 and CDR2: DFQATT, SNEGSKA (reference sequence). Trimming took 3 bases from V and 4 from J; bases not matched to a gene: 15. Study processing details: For nucleated cells, counts were estimated from reference gene primer amplification. TCRdb keeps only in-frame clones here, not all; method: immunoSEQ multiplex PCR. That table gives V, J and clone size, and the DNA gave D and trimming. The sample has some 140,000 clones; around 85% are singletons. The chain links TRBV20-1 to TRBJ2-7, with 7 bases identical to TRBD1. The clonotype originates from a woman aged 45-65 years who had recovered from COVID-19. The sequenced material came from peripheral blood. CDR3 DNA: TGCAGTGCTAGTAATCGGCTCGAGAACAGGGGTTACGAGCAGTACTTC. Translating it yields CSASNRLENRGYEQYF.